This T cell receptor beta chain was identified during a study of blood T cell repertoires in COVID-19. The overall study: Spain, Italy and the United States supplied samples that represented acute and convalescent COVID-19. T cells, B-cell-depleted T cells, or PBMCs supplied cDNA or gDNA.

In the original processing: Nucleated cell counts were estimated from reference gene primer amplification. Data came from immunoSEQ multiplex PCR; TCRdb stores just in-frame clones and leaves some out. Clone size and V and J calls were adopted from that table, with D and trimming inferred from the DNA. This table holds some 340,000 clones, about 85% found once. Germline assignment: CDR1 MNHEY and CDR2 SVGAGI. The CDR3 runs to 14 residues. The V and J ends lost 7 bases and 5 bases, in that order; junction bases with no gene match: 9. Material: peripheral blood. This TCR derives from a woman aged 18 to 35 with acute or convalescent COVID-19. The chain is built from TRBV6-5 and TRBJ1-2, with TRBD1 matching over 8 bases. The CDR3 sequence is CASNAGGGRYGYTF. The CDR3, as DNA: TGTGCCAGCAACGCAGGGGGCGGGAGATATGGCTACACCTTC.